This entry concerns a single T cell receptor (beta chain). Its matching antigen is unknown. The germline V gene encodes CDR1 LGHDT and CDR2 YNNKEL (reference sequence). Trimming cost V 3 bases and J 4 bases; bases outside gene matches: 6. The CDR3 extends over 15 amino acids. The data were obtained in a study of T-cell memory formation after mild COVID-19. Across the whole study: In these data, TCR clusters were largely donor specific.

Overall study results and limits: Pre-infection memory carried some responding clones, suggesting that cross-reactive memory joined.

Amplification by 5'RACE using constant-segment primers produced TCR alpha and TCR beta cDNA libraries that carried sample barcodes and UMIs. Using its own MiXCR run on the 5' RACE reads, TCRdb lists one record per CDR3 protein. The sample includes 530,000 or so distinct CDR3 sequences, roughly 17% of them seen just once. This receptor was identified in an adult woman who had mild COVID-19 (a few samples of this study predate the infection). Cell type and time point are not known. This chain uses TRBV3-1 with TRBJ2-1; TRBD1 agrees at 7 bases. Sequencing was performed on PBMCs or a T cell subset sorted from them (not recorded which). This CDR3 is CASSHTGDHYNEQFF. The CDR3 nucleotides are TGTGCCAGCAGCCACACAGGGGATCATTACAATGAGCAGTTCTTC.